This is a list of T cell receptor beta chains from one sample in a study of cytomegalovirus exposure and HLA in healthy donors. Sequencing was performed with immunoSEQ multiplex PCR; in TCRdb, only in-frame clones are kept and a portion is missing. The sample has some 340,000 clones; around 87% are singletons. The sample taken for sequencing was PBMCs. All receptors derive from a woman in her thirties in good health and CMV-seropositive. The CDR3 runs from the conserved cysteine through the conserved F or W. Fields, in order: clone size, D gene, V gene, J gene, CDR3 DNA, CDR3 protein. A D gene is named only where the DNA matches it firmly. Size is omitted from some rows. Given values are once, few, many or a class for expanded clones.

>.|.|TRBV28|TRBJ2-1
TGTGCCAGCAGCCCCGGGTGGTACAATGAGCAGTTCTTC
CASSPGWYNEQFF
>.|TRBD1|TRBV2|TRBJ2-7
TGTGCCAGCAGTAGACAGGGGGTCCTCTACGAGCAGTACTTC
CASSRQGVLYEQYF
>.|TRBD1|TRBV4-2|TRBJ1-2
TGTGCCAGCAGCCAAGATCTCGGGGCAGGGGGCTATGGCTACACCTTC
CASSQDLGAGGYGYTF
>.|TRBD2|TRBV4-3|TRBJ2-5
TGCGCCAGCAGCCAAGCTTGGGGGGGAGGGGAGACCCAGTACTTC
CASSQAWGGGETQYF
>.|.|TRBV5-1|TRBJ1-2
TGCGCCAGCAGCTGGGACTATGGCTACACCTTC
CASSWDYGYTF
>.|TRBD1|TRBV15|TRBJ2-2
TGTGCCACCAGCAGAGGGAAAGGGGGCGCTACCGGGGAGCTGTTTTTT
CATSRGKGGATGELFF
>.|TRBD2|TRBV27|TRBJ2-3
TGTGCCAGCATCCCCGCGGGGGGCGGGATAGATACGCAGTATTTT
CASIPAGGGIDTQYF
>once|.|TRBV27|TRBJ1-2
TGTGCCAGCAGCGTCGGCCAGCGCTATGGCTACACCTTC
CASSVGQRYGYTF
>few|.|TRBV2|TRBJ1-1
TGTGCCAGCAGTGAGGGGTTCGAAGCTTTCTTT
CASSEGFEAFF
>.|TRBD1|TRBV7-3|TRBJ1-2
TGTGCCAGCAGCCCGACAGGGAACTATGGCTACACCTTC
CASSPTGNYGYTF
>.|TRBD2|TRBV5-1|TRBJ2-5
TGCGCCAGCAGCTTTCCTAGCGGACAAGAGACCCAGTACTTC
CASSFPSGQETQYF
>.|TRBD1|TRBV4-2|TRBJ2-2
TGTGCCAGCAGCCAGGGACAGGGAATATCAACGAACACCGGGGAGCTGTTTTTT
CASSQGQGISTNTGELFF
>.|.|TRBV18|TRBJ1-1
TGTGCCAGCTCTCGTGACAGTGGCACTGAAGCTTTCTTT
CASSRDSGTEAFF
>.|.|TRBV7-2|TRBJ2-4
TGTGCCAGCAGCTGGCAACGGGAAATTCAGTACTTC
CASSWQREIQYF
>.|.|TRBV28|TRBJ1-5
TGTGCCAGCAGTTTGCAGGGGACAACTCAGCCCCAGCATTTT
CASSLQGTTQPQHF
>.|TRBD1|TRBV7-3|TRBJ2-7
TGTGCCAGCAGCCCGGGACAGGGTAACGAGCAGTACTTC
CASSPGQGNEQYF
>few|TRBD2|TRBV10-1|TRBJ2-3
TGCGCCAGCAGTCCAGCGGGAGGAATCACAGATACGCAGTATTTT
CASSPAGGITDTQYF
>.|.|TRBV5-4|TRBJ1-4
TGTGCCAGCAGCGTGGGCCTAGAAAAACTGTTTTTT
CASSVGLEKLFF
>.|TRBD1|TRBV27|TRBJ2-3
TGTGCCAGCAGTCCAAGGACAGGTTCCACAGATACGCAGTATTTT
CASSPRTGSTDTQYF
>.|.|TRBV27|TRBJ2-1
TGTGCCAGCAGTTTTGACTGGAAGACCTACAATGAGCAGTTCTTC
CASSFDWKTYNEQFF
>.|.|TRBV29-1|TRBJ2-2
TGCAGCGTTGAGTTGCAGGGCGGGGAGCTGTTTTTT
CSVELQGGELFF